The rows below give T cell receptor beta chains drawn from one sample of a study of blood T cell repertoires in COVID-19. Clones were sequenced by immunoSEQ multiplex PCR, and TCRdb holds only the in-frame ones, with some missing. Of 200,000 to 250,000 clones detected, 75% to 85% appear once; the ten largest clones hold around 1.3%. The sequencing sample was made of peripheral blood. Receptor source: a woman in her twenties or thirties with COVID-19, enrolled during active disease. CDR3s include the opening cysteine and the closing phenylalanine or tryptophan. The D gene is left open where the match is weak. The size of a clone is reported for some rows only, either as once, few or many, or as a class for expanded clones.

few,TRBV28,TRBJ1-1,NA,CASSFSDTEAFF,TGTGCCAGCAGCTTCTCGGACACTGAAGCTTTCTTT
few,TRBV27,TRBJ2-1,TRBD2,CASSLTAGGLGEQFF,TGTGCCAGCAGTTTAACGGCGGGGGGCTTGGGTGAGCAGTTCTTC
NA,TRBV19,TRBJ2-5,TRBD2,CASSIGVGGGFQETQYF,TGTGCCAGTAGTATAGGGGTTGGCGGGGGGTTCCAAGAGACCCAGTACTTC
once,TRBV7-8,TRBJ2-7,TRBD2,CASSLDTSGVAYEQYF,TGTGCCAGCAGCTTAGATACTAGCGGGGTAGCCTACGAGCAGTACTTC
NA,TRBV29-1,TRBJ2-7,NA,CSVFINEQYF,TGCAGCGTTTTTATAAACGAGCAGTACTTC
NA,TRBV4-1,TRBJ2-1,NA,CASSQFPRGGTYNEQFF,TGCGCCAGCAGCCAATTTCCCAGGGGAGGGACCTACAATGAGCAGTTCTTC
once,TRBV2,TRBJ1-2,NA,CASSLRGLGGYTF,TGTGCCAGCAGCCTTAGAGGGCTAGGTGGCTACACCTTC
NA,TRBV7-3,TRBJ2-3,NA,CASSLEGGGPRDTQYF,TGTGCCAGCAGCTTAGAAGGCGGAGGACCGCGGGATACGCAGTATTTT
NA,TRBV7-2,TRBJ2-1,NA,CASSSAGEQFF,TGTGCCAGCAGCTCCGCGGGTGAGCAGTTCTTC
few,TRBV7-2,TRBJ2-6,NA,CASIRSSGANVLTF,TGTGCCAGCATCCGCAGTTCTGGGGCCAACGTCCTGACTTTC
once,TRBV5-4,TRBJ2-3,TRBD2,CASSPRVAGGRDTQYF,TGTGCCAGCAGCCCCCGAGTGGCGGGGGGGCGAGATACGCAGTATTTT
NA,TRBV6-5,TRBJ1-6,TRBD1,CASNPWTGDNSPLHF,TGTGCCAGCAACCCTTGGACAGGGGATAATTCACCCCTCCACTTT
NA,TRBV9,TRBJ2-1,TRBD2,CASSSTGREGKFF,TGTGCCAGCAGCTCCACAGGGCGGGAGGGAAAGTTCTTC
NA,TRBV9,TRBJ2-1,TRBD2,CASSVSGGAEQFF,TGTGCCAGCAGCGTTAGCGGGGGGGCCGAGCAGTTCTTC
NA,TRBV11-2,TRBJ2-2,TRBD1,CASSLGQAGELFF,TGTGCCAGCAGCTTGGGACAGGCCGGGGAGCTGTTTTTT
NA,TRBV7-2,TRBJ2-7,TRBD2,CASSSDQGGFYEQYF,TGTGCCAGCAGCTCAGACCAGGGAGGGTTTTACGAGCAGTACTTC
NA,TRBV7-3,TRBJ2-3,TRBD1,CASSARQGRGYTDTQYF,TGTGCCAGCAGCGCGCGACAGGGGCGCGGCTACACAGATACGCAGTATTTT
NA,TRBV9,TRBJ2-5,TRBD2,CASSVGELAGVYETQYF,TGTGCCAGCAGCGTAGGTGAACTAGCGGGAGTGTATGAGACCCAGTACTTC
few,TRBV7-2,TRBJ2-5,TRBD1,CASSEYRGEETQYF,TGTGCCAGCAGCGAGTACAGGGGGGAGGAGACCCAGTACTTC
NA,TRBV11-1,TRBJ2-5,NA,CASSPSGILETQYF,TGTGCCAGCAGCCCGTCAGGGATTTTAGAGACCCAGTACTTC
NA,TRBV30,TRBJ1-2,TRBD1,CAWSVRTGGGYTF,TGTGCCTGGAGTGTACGAACAGGGGGCGGCTACACCTTC
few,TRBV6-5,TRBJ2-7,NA,CASLPGANGYEQYF,TGTGCCTCCCTACCGGGAGCAAACGGTTACGAGCAGTACTTC
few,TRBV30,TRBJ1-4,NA,CAWSVIREAEKLFF,TGTGCCTGGAGTGTAATCAGGGAAGCTGAAAAACTGTTTTTT
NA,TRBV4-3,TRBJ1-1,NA,CASRDADIGLGGTEAFF,TGCGCCAGCAGGGATGCTGACATAGGGTTGGGGGGCACTGAAGCTTTCTTT
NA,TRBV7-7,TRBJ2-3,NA,CASSLSAVNVDTQYF,TGTGCCAGCAGCTTATCAGCGGTGAATGTAGATACGCAGTATTTT
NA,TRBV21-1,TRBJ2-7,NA,CASSPRGSVSSYEQYF,TGTGCCAGCAGCCCTCGGGGAAGCGTTAGCTCCTACGAGCAGTACTTC
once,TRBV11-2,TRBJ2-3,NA,CASSFQRASSTDTQYF,TGTGCCAGCAGCTTTCAGCGGGCATCTAGCACAGATACGCAGTATTTT
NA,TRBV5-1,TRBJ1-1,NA,CASSFGLRAEAFF,TGCGCCAGCAGCTTCGGACTGAGAGCTGAAGCTTTCTTT
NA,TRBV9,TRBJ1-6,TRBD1,CASSVQTGYNSPLHF,TGTGCCAGCAGCGTGCAGACAGGGTATAATTCACCCCTCCACTTT
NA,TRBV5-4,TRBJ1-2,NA,CASSLRLRDYGYTF,TGTGCCAGCAGCTTGAGGCTCCGGGACTATGGCTACACCTTC
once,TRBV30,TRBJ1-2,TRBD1,CAWNRGAYGYTF,TGTGCCTGGAACAGGGGTGCCTATGGCTACACCTTC
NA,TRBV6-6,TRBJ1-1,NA,CASSYSTGTEAFF,TGTGCCAGCAGTTACTCGACTGGCACTGAAGCTTTCTTT
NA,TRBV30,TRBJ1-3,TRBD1,CAWSRDSGSGNTIYF,TGTGCCTGGAGTAGGGACAGTGGCTCTGGAAACACCATATATTTT
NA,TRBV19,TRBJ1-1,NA,CASSIGVTGAEAFF,TGTGCCAGTAGTATTGGTGTCACCGGGGCTGAAGCTTTCTTT